This T cell receptor (beta chain) derives from a study of control samples from healthy donors and cancer patients. V shed 7 bases and J 7 bases; nucleotides not matched to a gene: 7. Germline V lookup: CDR1 MNHNY, CDR2 SVGAGI (reference sequence). There are 13 residues in the CDR3. TCRdb's table, derived via immunoSEQ multiplex PCR, lists solely in-frame clones and lacks some. The data show 150,000 to 200,000 clones, around 94% seen once. The chain employs TRBV6-6 and TRBJ2-1, with 7 bases that match TRBD1. Sequenced input: blood. The receptor was isolated from a woman aged 18-35 years in good health. The CDR3 is CASMAGGDNEQFF. The DNA for the CDR3 is TGTGCCAGCATGGCAGGGGGAGATAATGAGCAGTTCTTC.